These T cell receptor beta chains were read from a single sample in a study of T cells in tuberculosis. Using immunoSEQ multiplex PCR, the repertoire was profiled, and TCRdb retains in-frame clones only, with some absent. Of approximately 88,000 clones listed, approximately 91% were seen once; the top ten hold approximately 1.9%. Specimen: CD1b-GMM tetramer-negative cells sorted from PBMCs. The receptors were gathered from an adult woman with latent tuberculosis. CDR3s include the opening cysteine and the closing phenylalanine or tryptophan. Fields, in order: V gene, J gene, D gene, CDR3 protein. A D gene is named only where the DNA matches it firmly.

>TRBV30|TRBJ2-1|TRBD2
CAWSLAGGHNEQFF
>TRBV11-2|TRBJ2-1|.
CASSLGSGVYNEQFF
>TRBV5-6|TRBJ1-5|.
CASSWQGQPQHF
>TRBV6-1|TRBJ2-1|.
CASEVQAPEKQFF
>TRBV6-5|TRBJ2-7|TRBD2
CASKGLATYEQYF
>TRBV13|TRBJ2-1|TRBD1
CASSGRDRGLQQFF
>TRBV7-9|TRBJ1-3|.
CASSLARGNTIYF
>TRBV27|TRBJ2-7|.
CASSFRPGGTYEQYF
>TRBV4-2|TRBJ1-1|.
CASRTRRGGNTEAFF
>TRBV5-1|TRBJ2-5|.
CASSFLNLGETQYF
>TRBV6-5|TRBJ2-7|.
CASSYARGAGEQYF
>TRBV6-1|TRBJ1-2|.
CASSERYGYTF
>TRBV19|TRBJ2-1|TRBD1
CASTSTGAAASEQFF
>TRBV19|TRBJ2-7|.
CAPRGKPYSYEQYF
>TRBV5-4|TRBJ1-1|.
CASSAGQNTEAFF
>TRBV2|TRBJ1-3|TRBD1
CASSPLGGAGNTIYF